These 5 T cell receptor beta chains originate from one sample sequenced in a study of beta chain features in type 1 diabetes. Sequencing targeted expressed TCRB transcripts, as all isolated RNA had been reverse transcribed. The repertoire was sequenced with immunoSEQ multiplex PCR; TCRdb's copy has only in-frame clones and lacks some. The sample contains roughly 400,000 clones, approximately 15% of which appear only once. Sequencing was carried out using naive CD4+ T cells from blood. These receptors all come from a man aged 25-45 years in good health.

The chain joins TRBV6-6 to TRBJ2-7, with 9 nucleotides matching TRBD1. There are 15 residues in the CDR3. Trimming removed 5 bases from V and 5 bases from J; junction bases left unmatched: 10. The germline CDR1 and CDR2 sequences are MNHNY and SVGAGI (reference sequence). The CDR3 DNA sequence: TGTGCCAGCAGTCTTACAGGGGGCGAGCAGGACGAGCAGTACGTC. This translates into CASSLTGGEQDEQYV.

This chain connects TRBV10-3 to TRBJ2-1; 9 nucleotides line up with TRBD2. The V and J ends lost 3 bases and 4 bases, in that order; junction bases with no gene match: 1. The CDR3 spans 14 residues. Germline V gives CDR1 ENHRY, CDR2 SYGVKD. In nucleotides, the CDR3 is TGTGCCATCAGTGATACTAGCGGGTACAATGAGCAGTTCTTC. Protein sequence: CAISDTSGYNEQFF.

This clone was recorded a few times. V gene TRBV29-1 combines with J gene TRBJ2-3; D unclear. Germline lookup yields CDR1 SQVTM and CDR2 ANQGSEA. The CDR3 is 11 residues long. The CDR3 here is CTGDQADTQYF. The CDR3 DNA reads as TGCACCGGAGACCAGGCAGATACGCAGTATTTT.

This clone was seen once. The V gene is TRBV6-1, the J gene TRBJ2-1; D is possibly TRBD1 (6 bases). The CDR3 runs to 15 residues. Germline V gene lookup returns CDR1 MNHNS and CDR2 SASEGT. Trimming took 3 bases from V and 3 from J, leaving 12 bases between them. The CDR3 spells CASSDGTFRYNEQFF. As DNA, the CDR3 is TGTGCCAGCAGTGACGGGACATTCCGCTACAATGAGCAGTTCTTC.

This clone was seen a few times. The rearrangement links TRBV7-2 to TRBJ1-1, with a tentative D call TRBD1 (6 bases). This CDR3 contains 15 residues. Trimming removed 3 bases at V and 3 bases at J, with 14 bases between. The germline V gene has CDR1 SGHTA and CDR2 FQGNSA. The DNA of the CDR3 is TGTGCCAGCAGCTTGGACAGAGGAGCGGACACTGAAGCTTTCTTT. Translation gives CASSLDRGADTEAFF.